This TCR beta chain is from a study of CD8+CD57+ T cells in acquired aplastic anemia. For the study at large: On average, sorted CD4+ and CD8+ cells gave approximately 3 ug of DNA. CD4+ cells from healthy donors averaged around 9.9 million reads. Findings and caveats of the study: CD8+ Simpson's diversity did not differ significantly between patients and controls. Researchers report that about 28 CD8+ CDR3 sequences appeared in both patients and controls.

In its sample, this clonotype was seen many times. The antigen remains undetermined. CDR3 and TCR beta VDJ profiling relied on a genomic DNA template. TCRdb re-called the reads through MiXCR, storing one row per CDR3 protein. The sample carries roughly 180,000 distinct CDR3 sequences, approximately 49% recorded once. The CDR3 is made up of 16 amino acids. V was clipped by 4 bases and J by 1 base, with 14 bases between them. The V gene's germline CDR1 is KGHDR and CDR2 SFDVKD. Sequencing was done on a sample of sorted CD4+, CD8+, or CD8+CD57+ T cells (not recorded which) from PBMCs. The V call is TRBV24-1, the J call TRBJ2-3; no reliable D call. This receptor was identified in a human donor in good health. CDR3 amino acids: CATSDPGLSGTDTQYF. The CDR3 DNA follows: TGTGCCACCAGTGACCCGGGCCTCTCTGGCACAGATACGCAGTATTTT.